The 2 T cell receptor beta chains presented below share a single source sample, sequenced in a study of shared T cell receptors in the human thymus. The method was immunoSEQ multiplex PCR; TCRdb's version includes in-frame clones alone and lacks a portion of them. Of roughly 700,000 clones in the sample, 88% were seen once. This same sample was also part of a study on human thymus T cells.

Sample: thymocytes. These receptors came from a boy in the first two years of life with a congenital heart defect.

The table lists this clone with a count of one. The chain links TRBV14 to TRBJ1-2; D may be TRBD1 (5 bases). V was clipped by 0 bases and J by 6 bases, with 14 bases between them. The V gene's germline CDR1 is SGHDN and CDR2 FVKESK. The CDR3 is 15 amino acids. CDR3 bases: TGTGCCAGCAGCCAAGAAGGGCAGGGCCGTGATGGCTACACCTTC. It yields the protein CASSQEGQGRDGYTF.

The chain joins TRBV29-1 to TRBJ2-6; D is ambiguous. V was pared by 1 base and J by 0 bases, with 13 bases between. The CDR3 loop spans 17 amino acids. Per the germline V gene, CDR1 is SQVTM and CDR2 is ANQGSEA. Here the CDR3 DNA reads TGCAGCGTTGAAGTTAGCCCCGTAGGCTCTGGGGCCAACGTCCTGACTTTC. Translation: CSVEVSPVGSGANVLTF.